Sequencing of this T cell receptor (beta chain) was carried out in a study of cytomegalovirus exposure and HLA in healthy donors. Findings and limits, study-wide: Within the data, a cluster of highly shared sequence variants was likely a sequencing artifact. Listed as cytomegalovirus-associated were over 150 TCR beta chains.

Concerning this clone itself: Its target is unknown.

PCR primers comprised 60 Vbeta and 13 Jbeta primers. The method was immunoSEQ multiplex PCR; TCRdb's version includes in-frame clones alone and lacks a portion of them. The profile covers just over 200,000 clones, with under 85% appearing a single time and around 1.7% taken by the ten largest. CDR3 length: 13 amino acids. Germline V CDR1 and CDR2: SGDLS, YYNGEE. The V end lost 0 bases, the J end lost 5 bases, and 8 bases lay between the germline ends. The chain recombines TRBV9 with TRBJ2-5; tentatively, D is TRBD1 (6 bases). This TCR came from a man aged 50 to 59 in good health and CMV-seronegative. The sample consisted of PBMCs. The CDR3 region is CASSVGGPETQYF. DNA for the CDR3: TGTGCCAGCAGCGTAGGGGGGCCGGAGACCCAGTACTTC.